This TCR beta chain was sequenced for a study of regulatory T cells in long-lasting Graves disease. Study-level results: Those with persistent Graves' had less TCR diversity than newly diagnosed patients. Persistent patients shared more public clonotypes (2,741) than newly diagnosed patients (over 900).

The sample's time point: persistent/refractory GD, antithyroid drugs over 5 years with positive TRAb. From RNA extracted from PBMCs, the TCR library was made. The sample holds a few counts of this clonotype. The antigen remains undetermined. Arm-PCR of CDR3 regions and iRepertoire HTBI primers were used to build TCR beta libraries. Per the original data handling: Across the samples, identification revealed some 59 TRBV and about 13 TRBJ segments. TCRdb re-analysed the multiplex PCR reads in MiXCR, keeping a single row per CDR3 protein. TCRdb assigned the V and J calls; the authors' analysis was not used. The sample has about 400,000 distinct CDR3 sequences, around 20% seen once. The CDR3 is 14 residues long. V gave up 3 bases and J gave up 3 bases, with 8 bases separating them. Germline CDR1 and CDR2: SGHAT and FQNNGV.

The V gene is TRBV11-2, the J gene TRBJ1-4; the D is unclear. This sequence was found in a female donor with Graves disease. The sample was peripheral blood mononuclear cells (PBMCs), taken when the disease was refractory, from a patient treated with antithyroid drugs. CDR3 loop: CASSLGNPNEKLFF. CDR3 coding DNA: TGTGCCAGCAGCTTGGGCAACCCTAATGAAAAACTGTTTTTT.